The text below deals with one TCR beta chain. Its antigen is not yet known. No base quality values were provided; no much bigger clone lies one nucleotide off. The data originate from a study of T cell repertoires in cytomegalovirus infection (dated by TCRdb to about 2019). The study in broad terms: Because public TCR beta signatures pointed to carriage of CMV infection together with the matching HLA type, the HLA type of each donor mattered for the analysis. What the study reported, not specific to this receptor: The ex vivo response was dominated by HLA-C-restricted CMV-specific TCR beta clonotypes, which also provided the single most frequent clonotype in two of eight donors. Cumulative frequency of public TCR beta family members discriminated carriers of CMV infection plus the relevant HLA type in this cohort and an independent approximately 360-donor cohort.

V gives up 5 bases and J gives up 6 bases, and the segment between their germline ends measures 5 bases. The cysteine opens and the phenylalanine closes a CDR3 of 11 amino acids. Only CDR3 DNA is held: 33 bases, read in frame from base 1. Taken from the germline V gene (reference sequence), the CDR1 and CDR2 loops are SEHNR and FQNEAQ. The sequencer listed for this sample is Illumina HiSeq 1500. In-frame beta chains were kept once TCRdb had trimmed the public reads at Q25 with fastp and called clones with MiXCR. One record per CDR3 amino acid sequence lists the most common genes and DNA. Counted in this sample were about 60,000 distinct CDR3 sequences; about a third of them appeared once. The ten biggest clones cover roughly 70% of the sample.

The rearrangement joined TRBV7-9 to TRBJ1-3, with no confident D gene call. The receptor was derived from a human donor in good health (CMV status not recorded). Some clones in this sample may be carry-over from other donors' samples. Material for sequencing was PBMCs, sequenced either directly or after in vitro stimulation (not recorded which). The DNA sequence follows: TGTGCCAGCAGCCTCGAAAACACCATATATTTT. Protein translation: CASSLENTIYF.